The clone carrying this TCR beta chain occurred a few times. Its antigen is currently unknown. This record belongs to a study of response to subunit inactivated influenza vaccine. Study conclusions and caveats: Few additional T cells are recruited per seasonal influenza vaccination, authors suggested.

TCRdb re-analysed the RT-PCR reads in MiXCR, keeping a single row per CDR3 protein. The sample includes approximately 490,000 distinct CDR3 sequences, approximately 7.8% of them seen just once. V shed 4 bases and J shed 13 bases, with 23 bases lying between them. Germline CDR1 and CDR2: SGHTA and FQGNSA. This CDR3 is built from 15 residues. The sequence derives from a man between 50 and 69 years old who received an inactivated influenza vaccine. V and J are TRBV7-2 and TRBJ2-1; tentative D call: TRBD2 (6 bases). Sequencing used PBMCs from blood, obtained roughly 24 months after vaccination. The CDR3 region has the DNA TGTGCCAGCAGCTCGGCAATAGCGGCCCCGGTTTCACAGTTCTTC. Encoded protein: CASSSAIAAPVSQFF.